What follows describes a single T cell receptor (beta chain). Its matching antigen is unknown. This CDR3 contains 14 residues. Germline CDR1 is MNHEY and CDR2 is SMNVEV (reference sequence). V lost 7 bases and J lost 1, with 10 bases in between. This entry is derived from a study of T cell repertoires in cytomegalovirus infection. Study background: Evidence of both CMV infection and a matching HLA type came from public TCR beta signatures.

Study outcomes and limitations: In two of eight donors, the top clonotype was HLA-C-restricted CMV-specific. Of the TCR beta families, the public ones yielded a cumulative frequency that identified carriers of CMV plus the relevant HLA.

TCRdb fed the reads into MiXCR, producing one record per CDR3 protein. The table lists some 350,000 distinct CDR3 sequences, 15% to 20% of them singletons. Sequenced material: PBMCs. The chain joins TRBV27 to TRBJ2-2, with unresolved D. The sequence was collected from a human donor in good health (CMV status not recorded). Some clones in this sample may be carry-over from other donors' samples. The CDR3 region is CASKEQLNTGELFF. CDR3 nucleotides: TGTGCCAGCAAGGAACAACTGAACACCGGGGAGCTGTTTTTT.